This T cell receptor (beta chain) was recorded in a study of human T cells and chemical hapten exposure. Study context: On about 2 cm by about 2 cm of upper inner arm skin, sensitization was performed with 2% DPC. Small differences in pooled library volume mainly drove the variation in TCR yields per sample.

MiXCR was run by TCRdb on the RACE reads, yielding one entry per CDR3 protein. The table records 80,000 or so distinct CDR3 sequences, around 10% of them present only once. This clonotype was detected many times. Germline V gene sequence: CDR1 DFQATT, CDR2 SNEGSKA (reference sequence). V was trimmed by 2 bases and J by 7 bases, leaving 18 bases between them. CDR3 size: 15 residues. Time point in this sample: patch test 1, 2 weeks after DPC sensitization. Treatment defined: therapeutic diphenylcyclopropenone sensitization with weekly scalp DPC. Blood collection took place prior to placing each patch test.

The V call is TRBV20-1, the J call TRBJ1-5, with D uncertain. The origin of this receptor is a woman between 45 and 60 years old with alopecia areata. Some clones in this sample may be carry-over from other donors' samples. The sequencing used whole blood, collected in connection with sensitization to the hapten diphenylcyclopropenone (DPC). CDR3 residues: CSARQSKSTGQPQHF. The CDR3 DNA sequence: TGCAGTGCTAGACAAAGCAAAAGTACGGGGCAGCCCCAGCATTTT.